Following are 3 T cell receptor beta chains from one sample sequenced in a study of regulatory T cells in long-lasting Graves disease. Time point denoted: newly diagnosed GD, antithyroid drugs for less than 3 months. PBMCs provided the RNA from which the TCR library was made. The authors built TCR beta libraries using iRepertoire HTBI primers and Arm-PCR of CDR3 regions. TCRdb re-analysed the multiplex PCR reads in MiXCR, keeping a single row per CDR3 protein. The data contain around 420,000 distinct CDR3 sequences, about 15% of them singletons. The data were also submitted as part of a second study, on T cells in Graves' hyperthyroidism and ophthalmopathy.

The material was peripheral blood mononuclear cells (PBMCs), obtained at new diagnosis, from a patient treated with antithyroid drugs. These receptors originate from a woman in her forties with Graves disease.

In this sample, this clonotype turned up many times. V gene TRBV20-1 combines with J gene TRBJ1-5; no clear D gene. The CDR3 is made up of 12 amino acids. V lost 3 bases and J lost 6, with 9 bases in between. Germline-derived CDR1 and CDR2 are DFQATT and SNEGSKA (reference sequence). The CDR3 loop is CSASLSGQPQHF. The CDR3 nucleotides read TGCAGTGCTAGTCTGTCGGGTCAGCCCCAGCATTTT.

The chain employs TRBV28 and TRBJ1-2; no firm D call. The CDR3 is made up of 15 amino acids. Trimming pared 5 bases from V and 4 bases from J, leaving 17 bases between. Germline lookup yields CDR1 MDHEN and CDR2 SYDVKM. In DNA form, the CDR3 reads TGTGCCAGCAGTCCCACCCAGGCATTGGCCTATGGCTACACCTTC. It translates to CASSPTQALAYGYTF.

The rearrangement links TRBV7-2 to TRBJ2-7; 12 bases line up with TRBD1. The germline CDR1 and CDR2 sequences are SGHTA and FQGNSA. The CDR3 spans 17 residues. V shed 1 base and J 4 bases; nucleotides not matched to a gene: 8. Here the CDR3 reads CASSLGNPGQGAYEQYF. The CDR3 DNA sequence: TGTGCCAGCAGCTTAGGTAACCCGGGACAGGGGGCGTACGAGCAGTACTTC.